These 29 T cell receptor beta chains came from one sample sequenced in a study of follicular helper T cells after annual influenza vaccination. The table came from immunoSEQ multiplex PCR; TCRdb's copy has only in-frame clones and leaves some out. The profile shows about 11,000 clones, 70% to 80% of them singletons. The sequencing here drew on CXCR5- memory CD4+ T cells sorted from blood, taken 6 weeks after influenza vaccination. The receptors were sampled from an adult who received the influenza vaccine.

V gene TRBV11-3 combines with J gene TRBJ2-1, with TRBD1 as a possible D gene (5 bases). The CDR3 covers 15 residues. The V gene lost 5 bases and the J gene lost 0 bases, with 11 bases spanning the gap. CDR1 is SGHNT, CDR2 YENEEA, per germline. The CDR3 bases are TGTGCCAGCAGCCCCCCAGGGAACTCCTACAATGAGCAGTTCTTC. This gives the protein CASSPPGNSYNEQFF.

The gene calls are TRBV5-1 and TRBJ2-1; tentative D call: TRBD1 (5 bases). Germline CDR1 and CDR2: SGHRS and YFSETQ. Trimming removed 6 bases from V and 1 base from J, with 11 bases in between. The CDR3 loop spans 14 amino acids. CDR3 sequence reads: CASKRGGSYNEQFF. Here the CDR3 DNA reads TGCGCCAGCAAAAGGGGTGGTTCCTACAATGAGCAGTTCTTC.

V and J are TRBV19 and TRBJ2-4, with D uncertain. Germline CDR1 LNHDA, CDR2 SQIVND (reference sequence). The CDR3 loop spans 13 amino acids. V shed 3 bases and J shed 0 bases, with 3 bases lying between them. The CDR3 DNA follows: TGTGCCAGTAGTATTCGAGCCAAAAACATTCAGTACTTC. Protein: CASSIRAKNIQYF.

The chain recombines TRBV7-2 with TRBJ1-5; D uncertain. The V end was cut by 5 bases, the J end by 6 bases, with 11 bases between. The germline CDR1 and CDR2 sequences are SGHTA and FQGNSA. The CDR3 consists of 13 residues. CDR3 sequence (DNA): TGTGCCAGCAGCCTCGCTGACCCTCAGCCCCAGCATTTT. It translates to CASSLADPQPQHF.

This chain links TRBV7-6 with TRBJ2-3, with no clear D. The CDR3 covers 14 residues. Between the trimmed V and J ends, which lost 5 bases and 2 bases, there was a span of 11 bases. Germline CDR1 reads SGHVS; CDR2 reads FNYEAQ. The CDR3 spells CASSRRRHTDTQYF. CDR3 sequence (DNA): TGTGCCAGCAGCCGCCGCCGACACACAGATACGCAGTATTTT.

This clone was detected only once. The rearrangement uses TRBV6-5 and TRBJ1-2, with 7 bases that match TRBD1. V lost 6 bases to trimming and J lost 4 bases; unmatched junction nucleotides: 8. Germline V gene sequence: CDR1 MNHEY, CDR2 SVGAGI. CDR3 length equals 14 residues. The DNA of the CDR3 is TGTGCCAGCAGCTCTGAAGGGGGCGTCTATGGCTACACCTTC. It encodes CASSSEGGVYGYTF.

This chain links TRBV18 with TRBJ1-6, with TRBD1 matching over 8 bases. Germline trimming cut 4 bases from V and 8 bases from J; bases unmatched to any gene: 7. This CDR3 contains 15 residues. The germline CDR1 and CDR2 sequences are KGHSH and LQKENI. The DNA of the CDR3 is TGTGCCAGCTCACTTGGACAGGGAGAGTATTCACCCCTCCACTTT. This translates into CASSLGQGEYSPLHF.

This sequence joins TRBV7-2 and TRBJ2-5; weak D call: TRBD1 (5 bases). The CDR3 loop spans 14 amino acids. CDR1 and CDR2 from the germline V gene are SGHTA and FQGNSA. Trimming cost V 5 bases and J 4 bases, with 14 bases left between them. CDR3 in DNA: TGTGCCAGCAGCGAGAGACAGCAAACAGAGACCCAGTACTTC. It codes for CASSERQQTETQYF.

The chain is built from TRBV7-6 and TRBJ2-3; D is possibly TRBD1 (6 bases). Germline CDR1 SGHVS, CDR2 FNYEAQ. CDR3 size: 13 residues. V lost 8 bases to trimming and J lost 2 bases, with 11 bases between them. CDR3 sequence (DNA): TGTGCCAGCGGGACACTCCCCACAGATACGCAGTATTTT. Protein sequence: CASGTLPTDTQYF.

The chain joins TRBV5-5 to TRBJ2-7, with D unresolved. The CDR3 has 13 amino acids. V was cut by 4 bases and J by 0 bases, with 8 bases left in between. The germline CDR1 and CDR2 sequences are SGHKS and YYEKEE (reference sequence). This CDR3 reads CASSKKNSYEQYF. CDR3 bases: TGTGCCAGCAGCAAGAAAAACTCCTACGAGCAGTACTTC.

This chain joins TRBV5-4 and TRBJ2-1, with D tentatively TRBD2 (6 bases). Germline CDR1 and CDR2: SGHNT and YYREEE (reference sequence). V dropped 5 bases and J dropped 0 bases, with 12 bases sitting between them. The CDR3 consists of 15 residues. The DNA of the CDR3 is TGTGCCAGCAGGGCGGACGGGAGCTCCTACAATGAGCAGTTCTTC. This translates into CASRADGSSYNEQFF. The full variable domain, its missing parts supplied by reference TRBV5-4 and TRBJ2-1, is ETGVTQSPTHLIKTRGQQVTLRCSSQSGHNTVSWYQQALGQGPQFIFQYYREEENGRGNFPPRFSGLQFPNYSSELNVNALELDDSALYLCASRADGSSYNEQFFGPGTRLTVL.

The CDR3 DNA sequence: TGCGCCAGCAGCCCGGACCAGCGCGGGCAGTTCTTC. It translates to CASSPDQRGQFF. The chain uses TRBV5-1 and TRBJ2-1, with D unresolved. This CDR3 contains 12 residues. Trimming removed 4 bases at V and 12 bases at J, with 14 bases between. Germline CDR1 is SGHRS and CDR2 is YFSETQ.

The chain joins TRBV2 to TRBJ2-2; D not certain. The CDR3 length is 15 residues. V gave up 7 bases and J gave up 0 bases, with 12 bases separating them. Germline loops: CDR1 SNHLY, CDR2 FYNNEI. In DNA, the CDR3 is TGTGCCAGCAATAATGCAGTCGCGAACACCGGGGAGCTGTTTTTT. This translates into CASNNAVANTGELFF.

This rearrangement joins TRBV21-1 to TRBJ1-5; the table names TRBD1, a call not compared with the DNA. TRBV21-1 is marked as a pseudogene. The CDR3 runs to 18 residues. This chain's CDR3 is CASSLRFQGSIWNQPQHF. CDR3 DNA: TGTGCCAGCAGCCTAAGATTTCAGGGGAGTATCTGGAATCAGCCCCAGCATTTT.

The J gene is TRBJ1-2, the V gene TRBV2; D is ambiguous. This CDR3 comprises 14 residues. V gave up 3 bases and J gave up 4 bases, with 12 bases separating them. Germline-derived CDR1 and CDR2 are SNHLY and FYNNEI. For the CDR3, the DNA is TGTGCCAGCAGTGACTCCCCCCTGGTCTATGGCTACACCTTC. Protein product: CASSDSPLVYGYTF.

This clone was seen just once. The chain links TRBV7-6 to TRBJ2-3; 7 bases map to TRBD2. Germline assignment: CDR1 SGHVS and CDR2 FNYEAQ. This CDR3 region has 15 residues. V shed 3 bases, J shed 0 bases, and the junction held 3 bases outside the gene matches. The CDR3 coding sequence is TGTGCCAGCAGCTTCACGGGGGGAAGCACAGATACGCAGTATTTT. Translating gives CASSFTGGSTDTQYF.

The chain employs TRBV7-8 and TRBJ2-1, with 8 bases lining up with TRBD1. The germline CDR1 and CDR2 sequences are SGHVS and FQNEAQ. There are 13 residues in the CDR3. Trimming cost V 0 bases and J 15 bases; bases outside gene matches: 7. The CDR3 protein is CASSLAEDRVRFF. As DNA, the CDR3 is TGTGCCAGCAGCTTAGCGGAGGACAGGGTTAGGTTCTTC.

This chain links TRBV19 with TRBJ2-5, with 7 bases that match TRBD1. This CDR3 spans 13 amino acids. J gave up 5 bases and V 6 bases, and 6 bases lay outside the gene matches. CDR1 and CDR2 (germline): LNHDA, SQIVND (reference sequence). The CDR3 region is CASSDRVWETQYF. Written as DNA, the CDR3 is TGTGCCAGTAGCGACAGGGTCTGGGAGACCCAGTACTTC. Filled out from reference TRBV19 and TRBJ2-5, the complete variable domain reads DGGITQSPKYLFRKEGQNVTLSCEQNLNHDAMYWYRQDPGQGLRLIYYSQIVNDFQKGDIAEGYSVSREKKESFPLTVTSAQKNPTAFYLCASSDRVWETQYFGPGTRLLVL.

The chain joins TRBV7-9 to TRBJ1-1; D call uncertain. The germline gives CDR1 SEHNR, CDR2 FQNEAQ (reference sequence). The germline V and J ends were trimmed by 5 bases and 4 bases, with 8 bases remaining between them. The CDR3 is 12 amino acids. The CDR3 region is CASSARGTEAFF. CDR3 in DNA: TGTGCCAGCAGCGCCCGGGGCACTGAAGCTTTCTTT.

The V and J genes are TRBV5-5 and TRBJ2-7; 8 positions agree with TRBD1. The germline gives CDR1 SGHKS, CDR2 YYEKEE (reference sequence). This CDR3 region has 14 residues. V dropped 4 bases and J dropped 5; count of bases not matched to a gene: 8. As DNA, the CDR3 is TGTGCCAGCAGCCCCAGACAGGGGAGCGACGAGCAGTACTTC. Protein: CASSPRQGSDEQYF.

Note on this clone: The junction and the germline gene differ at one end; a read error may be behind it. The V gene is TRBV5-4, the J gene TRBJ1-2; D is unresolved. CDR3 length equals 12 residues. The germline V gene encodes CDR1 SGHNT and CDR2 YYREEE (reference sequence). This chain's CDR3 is CASSLDGVGEFF. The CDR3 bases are TGTGCCAGCAGCTTGGACGGGGTCGGGGAGTTCTTC.

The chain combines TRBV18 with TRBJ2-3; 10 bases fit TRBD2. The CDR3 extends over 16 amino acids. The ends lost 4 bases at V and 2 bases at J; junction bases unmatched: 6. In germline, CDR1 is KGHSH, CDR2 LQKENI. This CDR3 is CASSLLAGVSTDTQYF. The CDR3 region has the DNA TGTGCCAGCTCACTGCTAGCGGGGGTATCCACAGATACGCAGTATTTT.

Here the CDR3 DNA reads TGTGCCAGCAGCCAAGGCGGGTTCAGGGCGCCCCAGCATTTT. Its translation: CASSQGGFRAPQHF. The chain joins TRBV4-2 to TRBJ1-5; D perhaps matches TRBD1 (5 bases). Between the trimmed V and J ends, which lost 1 base and 9 bases, there was a span of 13 bases. From germline, CDR1 is LGHNA and CDR2 YNFKEQ. This CDR3 spans 14 amino acids.

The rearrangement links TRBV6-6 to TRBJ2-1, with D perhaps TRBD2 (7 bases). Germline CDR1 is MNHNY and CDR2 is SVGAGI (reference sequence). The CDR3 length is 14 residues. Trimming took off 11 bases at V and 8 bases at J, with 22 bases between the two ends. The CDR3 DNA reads TGTGCCGGCGCAGCAGGTGGCGGGGGCGATGAGCAGTTCTTC. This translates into CAGAAGGGGDEQFF.

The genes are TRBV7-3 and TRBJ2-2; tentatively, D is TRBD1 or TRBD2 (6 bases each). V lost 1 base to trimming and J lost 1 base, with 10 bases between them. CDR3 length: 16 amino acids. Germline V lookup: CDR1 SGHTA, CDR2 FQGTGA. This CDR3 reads CASSLIGGGNTGELFF. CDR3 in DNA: TGTGCCAGCAGCTTAATCGGGGGCGGGAACACCGGGGAGCTGTTTTTT.

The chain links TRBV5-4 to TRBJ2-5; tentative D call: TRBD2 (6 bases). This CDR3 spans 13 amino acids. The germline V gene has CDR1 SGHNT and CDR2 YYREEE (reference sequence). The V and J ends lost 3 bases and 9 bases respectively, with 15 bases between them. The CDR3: CASSSGLREAQYF. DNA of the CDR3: TGTGCCAGCAGCTCGGGACTGAGGGAGGCCCAGTACTTC.

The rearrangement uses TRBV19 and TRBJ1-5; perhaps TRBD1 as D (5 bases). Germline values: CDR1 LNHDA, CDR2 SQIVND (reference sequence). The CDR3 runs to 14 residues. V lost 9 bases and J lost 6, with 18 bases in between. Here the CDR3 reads CASQLGVSSQPQHF. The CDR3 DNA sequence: TGTGCCAGCCAGTTAGGGGTTTCCAGTCAGCCCCAGCATTTT.

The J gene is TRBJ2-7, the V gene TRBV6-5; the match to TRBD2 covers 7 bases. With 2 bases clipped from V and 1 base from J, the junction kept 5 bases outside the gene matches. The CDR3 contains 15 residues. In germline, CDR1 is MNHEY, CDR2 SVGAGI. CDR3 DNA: TGTGCCAGCAGTTACGGGCGGGGGAGATCCTACGAGCAGTACTTC. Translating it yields CASSYGRGRSYEQYF.

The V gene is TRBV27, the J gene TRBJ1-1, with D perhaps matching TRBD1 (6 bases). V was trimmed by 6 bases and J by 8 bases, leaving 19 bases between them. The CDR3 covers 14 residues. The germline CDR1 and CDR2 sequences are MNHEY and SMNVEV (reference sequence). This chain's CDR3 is CASSRDIPSREAFF. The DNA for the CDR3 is TGTGCCAGCAGCCGGGACATTCCCAGTCGGGAAGCTTTCTTT.